The rows below give T cell receptor beta chains drawn from one sample of a study of blood T cell repertoires in COVID-19. Measured with immunoSEQ multiplex PCR; TCRdb has only the in-frame clones, and not every one. The sample lists under 450,000 clones, approximately 90% occurring once. Sequencing was carried out using peripheral blood. These receptor sequences come from a woman between 45 and 60 years old with COVID-19, enrolled during active disease. The CDR3 runs from the conserved cysteine through the conserved F or W. The D gene is left open where the match is weak. The size of a clone is reported for some rows only, either as once, few or many, or as a class for expanded clones.

d_gene | j_gene | abundance | v_gene | CDR3nt | CDR3aa
TRBD1 | TRBJ2-1 | once | TRBV19 | TGTGCCAGTAGTATAGATAGGACAGGGAGGAATGAGCAGTTCTTC | CASSIDRTGRNEQFF
NA | TRBJ1-5 | NA | TRBV7-7 | TGTGCCAGCAGCTTAGTGGAGGGAGTGGCAAATCAGCCCCAGCATTTT | CASSLVEGVANQPQHF
NA | TRBJ2-7 | NA | TRBV5-6 | TGTGCCAGCAGCTGGAGGAGCTCCTACGAGCAGTACTTC | CASSWRSSYEQYF
NA | TRBJ2-2 | NA | TRBV19 | TGTGCCAGTAGTATAGCCACAGCCACCGGGGAGCTGTTTTTT | CASSIATATGELFF
TRBD1 | TRBJ2-7 | NA | TRBV24-1 | TGTGCCACCAGTGACCCCGGGACAGGCCTGGGGGCCTCCTACGAGCAGTACTTC | CATSDPGTGLGASYEQYF
NA | TRBJ2-7 | NA | TRBV3-1/TRBV3-2 | TGTGCCAGCAGCCGCCCGACTAGTTCGTCGGCCGAGCAGTACTTC | CASSRPTSSSAEQYF
NA | TRBJ1-4 | NA | TRBV3-1/TRBV3-2 | TGTGCCAGCAGCCAAGCGGTTACAACTAATGAAAAACTGTTTTTT | CASSQAVTTNEKLFF
TRBD1 | TRBJ1-4 | NA | TRBV28 | TGTGCCAGCAGTCCTGACAGGGGGCTCGCCCCAGACTTCAATGAAAAACTGTTTTTT | CASSPDRGLAPDFNEKLFF
NA | TRBJ2-2 | once | TRBV30 | TGTGCCTGGAGTGTAGCCGAGCACGGGGAGCTGTTTTTT | CAWSVAEHGELFF
TRBD2 | TRBJ2-7 | NA | TRBV9 | TGTGCCAGCAGCCGACTAGCGGGGGTGTCCTACGAGCAGTACTTC | CASSRLAGVSYEQYF
NA | TRBJ1-5 | NA | TRBV7-9 | TGTGCCAGCAGCGAATTGGGGGGTCAGCCCCAGCATTTT | CASSELGGQPQHF